This T cell receptor (beta chain) was profiled in a study of T cell changes during pregnancy in multiple sclerosis. Sequenced by immunoSEQ multiplex PCR; TCRdb stores in-frame clones only, minus some. This table has about 59,000 clones, 93% appearing once. The table lists this clone with a count of one. Germline CDR1 MDHEN, CDR2 SYDVKM. V was trimmed by 6 bases and J by 4 bases, leaving 18 bases between them. The CDR3 loop spans 16 amino acids. Sequencing used CD4+ T cells from peripheral blood mononuclear cells, obtained before pregnancy. The genes are TRBV28 and TRBJ2-2, with D maybe TRBD2 (5 bases). The origin of this receptor is a female donor with multiple sclerosis, enrolled in a pregnancy study. CDR3: CASSSLPSGGTGELFF. The CDR3 region has the DNA TGTGCCAGCAGCTCCCTTCCCAGCGGCGGCACCGGGGAGCTGTTTTTT.